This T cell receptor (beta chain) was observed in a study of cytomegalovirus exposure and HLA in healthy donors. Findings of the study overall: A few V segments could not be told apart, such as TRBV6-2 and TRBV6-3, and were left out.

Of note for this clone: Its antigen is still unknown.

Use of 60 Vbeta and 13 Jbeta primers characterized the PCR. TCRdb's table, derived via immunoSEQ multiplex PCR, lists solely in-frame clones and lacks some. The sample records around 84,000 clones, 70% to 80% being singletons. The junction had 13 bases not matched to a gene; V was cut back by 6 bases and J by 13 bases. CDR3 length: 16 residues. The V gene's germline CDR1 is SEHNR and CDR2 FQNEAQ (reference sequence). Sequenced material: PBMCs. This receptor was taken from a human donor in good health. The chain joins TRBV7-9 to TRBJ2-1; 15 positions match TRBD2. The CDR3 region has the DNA TGTGCCAGCAGGAGGACTAGCGGGGGGGCCTATCTCGACCAGTTCTTC. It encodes CASRRTSGGAYLDQFF. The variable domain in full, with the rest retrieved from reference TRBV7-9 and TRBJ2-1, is DTGVSQNPRHKITKRGQNVTFRCDPISEHNRLYWYRQTLGQGPEFLTYFQNEAQLEKSRLLSDRFSAERPKGSFSTLEIQRTEQGDSAMYLCASRRTSGGAYLDQFFGPGTRLTVL.